This T cell receptor beta chain was retrieved from a study of human T cells and chemical hapten exposure. As to time point: pre-sensitization, week 0. The treatment is: therapeutic diphenylcyclopropenone sensitization with weekly scalp DPC. Many counts were recorded for this clonotype. In TCRdb, the RACE reads were re-called with MiXCR into one record per CDR3 protein. The repertoire holds around 260,000 distinct CDR3 sequences, about 8.6% seen once, with less than 3% in the top ten. The sequence was obtained from a woman between 40 and 55 years old with alopecia areata. Some clones in this sample may be carry-over from other donors' samples. The material was whole blood, obtained in connection with sensitization to the hapten diphenylcyclopropenone (DPC).

The chain's CDR3 is CASSLRSEYTDTQYF. The DNA of the CDR3 is TGCGCCAGCAGCTTGCGCTCGGAATACACAGATACGCAGTATTTT. The gene calls are TRBV5-1 and TRBJ2-3; no clear D gene. This CDR3 is built from 15 residues. Trimming stripped 1 base from V and 2 bases from J, with 11 bases between. Germline V gene data show CDR1 as SGHRS and CDR2 as YFSETQ.